The 7 T cell receptor beta chains reported below all come from one sample, sequenced in a study of CD8 T cells in Susac syndrome. An amount of RNA that ranged from roughly 0.45 to 1 ug was reverse transcribed with random hexamers. TCRdb re-derived calls from the immunoSEQ multiplex PCR reads in MiXCR, one entry per CDR3 protein. The sample holds around 300,000 distinct CDR3 sequences, roughly 85% seen once. The sequencing sample was made of CD8+ T cells from PBMCs. All receptors derive from a human donor with multiple sclerosis.

This clonotype has just a few counts. The rearrangement links TRBV24-1 to TRBJ2-7; no definite D call. V lost 0 bases and J lost 7, with 3 bases in between. Germline V gene data show CDR1 as KGHDR and CDR2 as SFDVKD. This CDR3 region has 11 residues. CDR3 protein: CATSDLEEQYF. The CDR3 DNA follows: TGTGCCACCAGTGATTTGGAAGAGCAGTACTTC.

The chain is built from TRBV7-2 and TRBJ2-7, with 8 bases matching TRBD2. Germline V CDR1 and CDR2: SGHTA, FQGNSA. Germline trimming cut 5 bases from V and 2 bases from J; bases unmatched to any gene: 8. CDR3 length: 15 residues. The chain's CDR3 is CASSTYSGTTYEQYF. CDR3 in DNA: TGTGCCAGCAGCACCTATAGCGGGACTACCTACGAGCAGTACTTC.

The chain recombines TRBV11-2 with TRBJ1-2; D perhaps matches TRBD1 (5 bases). The CDR3 sequence is 16 residues long. Germline lookup yields CDR1 SGHAT and CDR2 FQNNGV. V gave up 3 bases and J gave up 4 bases, with 18 bases separating them. This CDR3 reads CASSFAWERDPYGYTF. CDR3 in DNA: TGTGCCAGCAGCTTTGCCTGGGAGAGGGACCCCTATGGCTACACCTTC.

This clonotype is a singleton in its sample. This rearrangement joins TRBV21-1 to TRBJ2-3; the D call of TRBD1 is as the table states it, not checked on the DNA. TRBV21-1 is assigned pseudogene status. The CDR3 has 17 residues. For the CDR3, the DNA is TGTGCCAGCAGCAAAGAAGGAGAACAGGGGTTGACAGATACGCAGTATTTT. Its protein is CASSKEGEQGLTDTQYF.

This chain uses TRBV12-3 or TRBV12-4 with TRBJ2-2, with a possible D match to TRBD2 (5 bases). The CDR3 extends over 16 amino acids. Trimming took off 6 bases at V and 1 base at J, with 15 bases between the two ends. In DNA form, the CDR3 reads TGTGCCAGCAGCCCCAAAGAGGGAGAGAACACCGGGGAGCTGTTTTTT. It is translated as CASSPKEGENTGELFF.

This clonotype was detected once. The V and J genes are TRBV29-1 and TRBJ2-7; 7 bases match TRBD2. Germline V gives CDR1 SQVTM, CDR2 ANQGSEA. Trimming removed 8 bases from V and 2 bases from J; junction bases left unmatched: 3. There are 11 residues in the CDR3. The CDR3 bases are TGCAGCTGCGGGGGTCCCTACGAGCAGTACTTC. Its translation: CSCGGPYEQYF.

This chain links TRBV7-6 with TRBJ2-7; D not certain. Germline loops: CDR1 SGHVS, CDR2 FNYEAQ. Deletions cut 2 bases from V and 5 bases from J, with 13 bases between. The CDR3 consists of 14 residues. CDR3 amino acids: CASSLRPGPNEQYF. CDR3 bases: TGTGCCAGCAGCTTACGGCCAGGTCCCAACGAGCAGTACTTC.